Listed here are 25 T cell receptor beta chains from one sample, sequenced in a study of memory CD4+ T cells and cytomegalovirus serostatus. The sort gate was single viable CD3+CD4+CD8-CD45RO+ cells for memory CD4+ T cells. Clones were read by immunoSEQ multiplex PCR, and TCRdb kept only the in-frame ones, dropping some. The sample has 35,000 to 55,000 clones, over 65% seen once. Sequenced: memory CD4+ T cells from blood. The receptors originated from an adult in good health and CMV-seronegative.

The chain employs TRBV5-1 and TRBJ1-2; TRBD1 aligns across 7 bases. The CDR3 length is 15 residues. V lost 4 bases to trimming and J lost 6 bases; unmatched junction nucleotides: 12. The germline V gene encodes CDR1 SGHRS and CDR2 YFSETQ. The DNA of the CDR3 is TGCGCCAGCAGCCCCAATTTCCGGGACAGCGATGGCTACACCTTC. Amino acids: CASSPNFRDSDGYTF.

A single count supports this clone. V usage is TRBV19 and J usage is TRBJ2-7; 8 nucleotides match TRBD1. The CDR3 has 14 amino acids. J was trimmed by 6 bases and V by 5 bases; bases with no gene match: 9. Germline CDR1 LNHDA, CDR2 SQIVND (reference sequence). The CDR3: CASSSADRVAEQYF. CDR3 in DNA: TGTGCCAGTAGTTCGGCGGACAGGGTTGCCGAGCAGTACTTC.

By sample fraction, this clone is medium-sized. The chain couples TRBV30 to TRBJ1-6; D not resolved. The CDR3 runs 13 residues. Germline CDR1 GTSNPN, CDR2 SVGIG (reference sequence). V was clipped by 5 bases and J by 2 bases, with 7 bases between them. For the CDR3, the DNA is TGTGCCTGGGGACTAACCTATAATTCACCCCTCCACTTT. It specifies CAWGLTYNSPLHF.

This chain connects TRBV6-1 to TRBJ2-1; 10 bases agree with TRBD2. Trimming removed 4 bases from V and 0 bases from J; junction bases left unmatched: 6. CDR3 length: 17 residues. Per the germline V gene, CDR1 is MNHNS and CDR2 is SASEGT. CDR3 sequence: CASSGGLARSSYNEQFF. The CDR3 DNA reads TGTGCCAGCAGTGGGGGACTAGCGAGAAGCTCCTACAATGAGCAGTTCTTC.

This clone has a handful of counts. Other DNA sequences in the same sample also yield this CDR3. The V gene is TRBV5-1, the J gene TRBJ1-4; D is unclear. CDR1 and CDR2 from the germline V gene are SGHRS and YFSETQ. The CDR3 contains 14 residues. Trimming pared 4 bases from V and 4 bases from J, leaving 11 bases between. Here the CDR3 reads CASSPDRGNEKLFF. CDR3 nucleotides: TGCGCCAGCAGCCCCGACCGAGGTAATGAAAAACTGTTTTTT. Based on the CDR3 plus reference TRBV5-1 and TRBJ1-4, the full variable domain is KAGVTQTPRYLIKTRGQQVTLSCSPISGHRSVSWYQQTPGQGLQFLFEYFSETQRNKGNFPGRFSGRQFSNSRSEMNVSTLELGDSALYLCASSPDRGNEKLFFGSGTQLSVL.

The chain is built from TRBV5-4 and TRBJ1-2, with D possibly being TRBD1 (5 bases). Germline V CDR1 and CDR2: SGHNT, YYREEE (reference sequence). The CDR3 is 12 residues long. Deletions cut 2 bases from V and 8 bases from J, with 10 bases between. This chain's CDR3 is CASSFGGGGYTF. CDR3 in DNA: TGTGCCAGCAGCTTTGGGGGTGGCGGCTACACCTTC.

The chain joins TRBV4-1 to TRBJ1-6; D is perhaps TRBD1 (6 bases). CDR3 length: 16 residues. V lost 5 bases and J lost 5, with 16 bases in between. Germline V gives CDR1 MGHRA, CDR2 YSYEKL. CDR3 region: CASSSPSGHNNSPLHF. The DNA for the CDR3 is TGCGCCAGCAGCTCCCCTTCGGGACACAATAATTCACCCCTCCACTTT.

CDR3 amino acids: CAISESGPPGGNSPLHF. The CDR3 DNA sequence: TGTGCCATCAGTGAGTCCGGTCCCCCGGGCGGTAATTCACCCCTCCACTTT. The rearrangement links TRBV10-3 to TRBJ1-6; D call uncertain. CDR3 length: 17 residues. Trimming took off 0 bases at V and 6 bases at J, with 15 bases between the two ends. Looked up from germline, CDR1 is ENHRY and CDR2 is SYGVKD.

The chain has TRBV6-5 and TRBJ1-2; TRBD1 matches at 7 bases. Germline V lookup: CDR1 MNHEY, CDR2 SVGAGI. Trimming removed 8 bases from V and 8 bases from J; junction bases left unmatched: 11. The CDR3 runs 13 residues. CDR3 bases: TGTGCCAGCGGTGAAGGGGGCGCGGGCGGCTACACCTTC. Its translation: CASGEGGAGGYTF.

This clone was detected once. The DNA of the CDR3 is TGTGCCAGGGGACAGGGAGGAGGCTATAATTCACCCCTCCACTTT. Translating gives CARGQGGGYNSPLHF. The rearrangement joins TRBV2 to TRBJ1-6; 9 nucleotides agree with TRBD1. The CDR3 is 15 amino acids. Germline CDR1 and CDR2: SNHLY and FYNNEI. Trimming took 9 bases from V and 3 from J; bases not matched to a gene: 6. The whole variable domain, filled in from reference TRBV2 and TRBJ1-6, reads EPEVTQTPSHQVTQMGQEVILRCVPISNHLYFYWYRQILGQKVEFLVSFYNNEISEKSEIFDDQFSVERPDGSNFTLKIRSTKLEDSAMYFCARGQGGGYNSPLHFGNGTRLTVT.

The chain combines TRBV19 with TRBJ1-6; TRBD1 is a possible D gene (5 bases). V was trimmed by 6 bases and J by 7 bases, leaving 16 bases between them. This CDR3 contains 15 residues. In germline, CDR1 is LNHDA, CDR2 SQIVND (reference sequence). The CDR3 protein is CASSRFRESNSPLHF. The CDR3 nucleotides are TGTGCCAGTAGCAGATTCAGGGAGTCGAATTCACCCCTCCACTTT.

The chain combines TRBV7-2 with TRBJ1-2, with D possibly TRBD1 on 6 matching bases. Trimming took off 5 bases at V and 5 bases at J, with 9 bases between the two ends. Germline V CDR1 and CDR2: SGHTA, FQGNSA. There are 12 residues in the CDR3. The CDR3 spells CASSRTDYGYTF. The CDR3 nucleotides are TGTGCCAGCAGCCGGACAGATTATGGCTACACCTTC.

V is TRBV6-5 and J is TRBJ2-5; D is undetermined. This CDR3 has 14 residues. Per germline, CDR1 MNHEY and CDR2 SVGAGI. V lost 2 bases and J 5 bases, leaving 12 bases between the germline ends. CDR3: CASSYKPAPETQYF. The CDR3 DNA is TGTGCCAGCAGTTACAAGCCCGCCCCCGAGACCCAGTACTTC.

DNA of the CDR3: TGCGCCAGCAGCTTGACAGGCGCGGGAGATGGCTACACCTTC. Protein product: CASSLTGAGDGYTF. V usage is TRBV5-1 and J usage is TRBJ1-2; D is possibly TRBD1 (5 bases). The ends were cut back, 1 base at V and 6 bases at J, with 13 bases in the middle. Looked up from germline, CDR1 is SGHRS and CDR2 is YFSETQ. This CDR3 spans 14 amino acids.

The rearrangement links TRBV5-4 to TRBJ1-2; the D gene is possibly TRBD1 (5 bases). The CDR3 runs 15 residues. The germline V and J ends were trimmed by 6 bases and 4 bases, with 19 bases remaining between them. Germline V CDR1 and CDR2: SGHNT, YYREEE (reference sequence). The CDR3 loop is CASTKIATETYGYTF. The CDR3 DNA reads TGTGCCAGCACTAAAATAGCGACAGAGACCTATGGCTACACCTTC.

The chain carries TRBV11-2 and TRBJ1-6, with D maybe TRBD1 (5 bases). With 3 bases removed from V and 10 bases from J, the gap between germline ends came to 13 bases. Germline assignment: CDR1 SGHAT and CDR2 FQNNGV. This CDR3 contains 14 residues. The CDR3 region is CASSFGGERSPLHF. The CDR3 DNA is TGTGCCAGCAGCTTTGGGGGGGAGCGCTCACCCCTCCACTTT.

The V gene is TRBV18, the J gene TRBJ2-3; TRBD1 matches 10 bases. After removal of 3 bases from V and 2 bases from J, the junction contained 11 bases not matched to a gene. The CDR3 consists of 18 residues. Germline CDR1 is KGHSH and CDR2 is LQKENI. The CDR3 is CASSPGQGWDYDTDTQYF. The CDR3 DNA reads TGTGCCAGCTCACCGGGACAGGGGTGGGACTACGACACAGATACGCAGTATTTT.

The chain employs TRBV7-9 and TRBJ1-1; D is ambiguous. Germline-derived CDR1 and CDR2 are SEHNR and FQNEAQ (reference sequence). The CDR3 is made up of 16 amino acids. The V gene lost 1 base and the J gene lost 2 bases, with 14 bases spanning the gap. The CDR3 loop reads CASSLGSSNPNTEAFF. The CDR3 DNA reads as TGTGCCAGCAGCTTAGGGAGTTCTAACCCTAACACTGAAGCTTTCTTT.

The chain recombines TRBV5-1 with TRBJ2-1; no reliable D call. The CDR3 totals 14 residues. V was clipped by 3 bases and J by 4 bases, with 11 bases between them. Per germline, CDR1 SGHRS and CDR2 YFSETQ. The CDR3 DNA reads as TGCGCCAGCAGCTCGAGGACGGAATACAATGAGCAGTTCTTC. This gives the protein CASSSRTEYNEQFF.

This chain connects TRBV5-1 to TRBJ1-6; possibly TRBD1 for D (5 bases). The CDR3 is made up of 13 amino acids. V dropped 5 bases and J dropped 10 bases, with 13 bases sitting between them. Germline CDR1 reads SGHRS; CDR2 reads YFSETQ. CDR3 coding DNA: TGCGCCAGCAGTCGGGCGGGGGGATCACCCCTCCACTTT. Protein: CASSRAGGSPLHF. Based on the CDR3 plus reference TRBV5-1 and TRBJ1-6, the full variable domain is KAGVTQTPRYLIKTRGQQVTLSCSPISGHRSVSWYQQTPGQGLQFLFEYFSETQRNKGNFPGRFSGRQFSNSRSEMNVSTLELGDSALYLCASSRAGGSPLHFGNGTRLTVT.

The rearrangement uses TRBV6-1 and TRBJ2-5; D is possibly TRBD1 (6 bases). The CDR3 runs to 14 residues. From germline, CDR1 is MNHNS and CDR2 SASEGT. Trimming took off 3 bases at V and 3 bases at J, with 11 bases between the two ends. The CDR3 region is CASSEGTRKETQYF. Written as DNA, the CDR3 is TGTGCCAGCAGTGAGGGGACACGGAAAGAGACCCAGTACTTC.

In its sample, this clone was seen a few times. This sequence joins TRBV6-1 and TRBJ2-7, with D perhaps TRBD1 or TRBD2 (5 bases each). V was cut by 8 bases and J by 3 bases, with 17 bases left in between. CDR1 and CDR2 from the germline V gene are MNHNS and SASEGT. This CDR3 is built from 14 residues. The CDR3 reads CASVFGTRGYEQYF. CDR3 DNA sequence: TGTGCCAGCGTTTTCGGGACGAGGGGCTACGAGCAGTACTTC.

The V gene is TRBV6-5, the J gene TRBJ2-2; no clear D gene. Germline assignment: CDR1 MNHEY and CDR2 SVGAGI. The length of the CDR3 is 12 residues. The V gene lost 6 bases and the J gene lost 6 bases, with 8 bases spanning the gap. As DNA, the CDR3 is TGTGCCAGCAGACTGTCAGCCGGGGAGCTGTTTTTT. This codes for CASRLSAGELFF.

This clone appeared a few times. V usage is TRBV7-3 and J usage is TRBJ2-5; 10 bases line up with TRBD2. From germline, CDR1 is SGHTA and CDR2 FQGTGA. V was clipped by 5 bases and J by 1 base; unmatched bases: 7. CDR3 size: 16 residues. This CDR3 reads CASSLNSGGRQETQYF. The CDR3 DNA follows: TGTGCCAGCAGCCTCAATAGCGGGGGGCGCCAAGAGACCCAGTACTTC.

The chain couples TRBV27 to TRBJ2-1, with D possibly matching TRBD1 (5 bases). This CDR3 is 16 amino acids long. V lost 5 bases and J lost 2, with 16 bases in between. Germline loops: CDR1 MNHEY, CDR2 SMNVEV (reference sequence). CDR3: CASSVQALTAYNEQFF. The CDR3 DNA reads as TGTGCCAGCAGTGTACAGGCCCTGACAGCCTACAATGAGCAGTTCTTC.